The clone carrying this T cell receptor (beta chain) was detected only once. No antigen is known for it. The data belong to a study of cytomegalovirus exposure and HLA in healthy donors. Overall study context: According to later analysis, the same platform produced the roughly 120 validation and several hundred first-cohort repertoires.

Germline V gives CDR1 SNHLY, CDR2 FYNNEI. The J segment lost 3 bases and the V segment lost 1 base, leaving 9 bases of the junction unmatched. The CDR3 is 18 residues long. Using immunoSEQ multiplex PCR, the repertoire was profiled, and TCRdb retains in-frame clones only, with some absent. This table holds 65,000 to 80,000 clones, approximately 94% found once. Study conclusions and caveats: Many donors carried some public TCRs, although rarity characterized most TCR sequences. Cytomegalovirus association was listed for 164 TCR beta chains.

The clonotype comes from a woman aged 18-29 years in good health and CMV-seropositive. Input material: PBMCs. This chain links TRBV2 with TRBJ2-1; 10 nucleotides align to TRBD1. The CDR3 DNA sequence: TGTGCCAGCAGTGAAGGGGCCGCCTGGACAGGGGGCTACAATGAGCAGTTCTTC. As protein: CASSEGAAWTGGYNEQFF.